This T cell receptor (beta chain) stems from a study of glioma-infiltrating T cells after dendritic cell vaccination. About the study: Treatment, given 2003 to 2012, was autologous tumor lysate-pulsed dendritic cell vaccination. Monocyte-derived dendritic cells, cultured approximately seven days with IL-4 and GM-CSF, were pulsed with autologous tumor lysate.

The time point: after dendritic cell vaccination, including at tumor progression/relapse. Amplification used 60 V beta primers and 13 J beta primers. Sequencing used immunoSEQ multiplex PCR; TCRdb keeps in-frame clones, though not all of them. The sample has more than 70,000 clones, around nine tenths seen once. The CDR3 is 15 amino acids. V was cut by 5 bases and J by 0 bases, with 11 bases left in between. Germline V gives CDR1 SEHNR, CDR2 FQNEAQ (reference sequence). This chain connects TRBV7-9 to TRBJ1-3; D is uncertain. The source is a human donor with glioblastoma. The starting material was blood, obtained after dendritic cell vaccination. CDR3 in amino acids: CASSLTSGSGNTIYF. In DNA, the CDR3 is TGTGCCAGCAGCCTAACGTCGGGCTCTGGAAACACCATATATTTT.